Listed here are 10 T cell receptor beta chains from one sample, sequenced in a study of OX40 agonist ivuxolimab in advanced cancers. This table comes from immunoSEQ multiplex PCR, and its TCRdb copy is limited to in-frame clones, with some not included. The sample comprises fewer than 65,000 clones, more than 75% of which are singletons, and about 3.8% rests with the top ten. The source was CD4+ or CD8+ T cells sorted from blood, collected in a trial of the OX40 agonist ivuxolimab. All receptors derive from an adult with an advanced solid tumor such as melanoma, head and neck, liver or kidney cancer.

The J gene is TRBJ1-6, the V gene TRBV18; 8 bases map to TRBD1. V trimming: 4 bases; J trimming: 7 bases; junction bases outside the gene matches: 3. The CDR3 covers 14 residues. From germline, CDR1 is KGHSH and CDR2 LQKENI. Here the CDR3 DNA reads TGTGCCAGCTCACAGGACAGGGAAAATTCACCCCTCCACTTT. This encodes CASSQDRENSPLHF.

The rearrangement joins TRBV11-2 to TRBJ1-1, with D unresolved. Trimming stripped 1 base from V and 8 bases from J, with 11 bases between. This CDR3 is built from 13 residues. Germline V lookup: CDR1 SGHAT, CDR2 FQNNGV. The DNA of the CDR3 is TGTGCCAGCAGCTTAGGGCCAGAGGCCGAAGCTTTCTTT. It encodes CASSLGPEAEAFF.

The chain uses TRBV5-5 and TRBJ1-2; no clear D gene. CDR3 length: 13 amino acids. Germline V gives CDR1 SGHKS, CDR2 YYEKEE (reference sequence). Trimming removed 1 base at V and 6 bases at J, with 10 bases between. As DNA, the CDR3 is TGTGCCAGCAGCTTGCGCTGGAGCGATGGCTACACCTTC. This gives the protein CASSLRWSDGYTF.

This rearrangement joins TRBV6-5 to TRBJ1-1; D is undetermined. V lost 10 bases and J lost 1, with 10 bases in between. Looked up from germline, CDR1 is MNHEY and CDR2 is SVGAGI. The CDR3 has 12 residues. The CDR3 sequence is CATRNWNTEAFF. In DNA, the CDR3 is TGTGCCACTCGTAACTGGAACACTGAAGCTTTCTTT.

A few counts support this clone. This chain uses TRBV5-1 with TRBJ2-7; 8 bases agree with TRBD2. V gave up 1 base and J gave up 2 bases; unmatched junction bases: 2. The CDR3 contains 14 residues. CDR1 SGHRS and CDR2 YFSETQ come from the germline V gene. The CDR3 coding sequence is TGCGCCAGCAGCTTGACTAGCGGTGCCTACGAGCAGTACTTC. Translated, it gives CASSLTSGAYEQYF.

The chain has TRBV7-8 and TRBJ1-4, with D possibly matching TRBD1 (5 bases). V lost 4 bases to trimming and J lost 0 bases, with 9 bases between them. The CDR3 totals 15 residues. Germline CDR1 is SGHVS and CDR2 is FQNEAQ. The CDR3 spells CASSYDSATNEKLFF. In DNA, the CDR3 is TGTGCCAGCAGCTACGACAGTGCAACTAATGAAAAACTGTTTTTT.

This chain uses TRBV29-1 with TRBJ1-3; 9 bases agree with TRBD1. The CDR3 is 15 residues long. After removal of 6 bases from V and 0 bases from J, the junction contained 6 bases not matched to a gene. The germline gives CDR1 SQVTM, CDR2 ANQGSEA. The DNA of the CDR3 is TGCAGCGTCCGAGGACAGGGGAGCTCTGGAAACACCATATATTTT. Translating gives CSVRGQGSSGNTIYF.

V usage is TRBV6-1 and J usage is TRBJ2-5; D is possibly TRBD2 (5 bases). This CDR3 has 13 amino acids. V was shortened by 5 bases and J by 5 bases, with 12 bases between the two germline ends. CDR1 is MNHNS, CDR2 SASEGT, per germline. In DNA form, the CDR3 reads TGTGCCAGCAGTACACTAGGTCGGGAGACCCAGTACTTC. This gives the protein CASSTLGRETQYF.

CDR3 sequence: CASSQDPRTSGTDTQYF. CDR3 in DNA: TGCGCCAGCAGCCAAGATCCGAGGACTAGCGGGACAGATACGCAGTATTTT. This chain links TRBV4-3 with TRBJ2-3, with 11 bases aligning to TRBD2. V dropped 0 bases and J dropped 3; count of bases not matched to a gene: 5. Germline V gene lookup returns CDR1 LGHNA and CDR2 YSLEER. This CDR3 region has 17 residues.

This rearrangement joins TRBV29-1 to TRBJ1-2; no clear D. The CDR3 has 11 amino acids. The V end lost 3 bases, the J end lost 6 bases, and 8 bases lay between the germline ends. CDR1 and CDR2 (germline): SQVTM, ANQGSEA. In DNA form, the CDR3 reads TGCAGCGTTGAGGTACAGAATGGCTACACCTTC. Translation: CSVEVQNGYTF.